This T cell receptor beta chain was identified in a study of blood T cell repertoires in COVID-19. Study background: Donors in the United States, Italy and Spain gave samples during acute or convalescent COVID-19.

This CDR3 contains 14 residues. Per the germline V gene, CDR1 is SGHAT and CDR2 is FQNNGV. Trimming left V 2 bases short and J 2 bases short, with 9 bases between. The age range of participants was 18 to 89 years, with residence in roughly 25 US areas. Donors were grouped by their self-reported clinical history. Either two negative PCRs, clearance, or symptom resolution qualified Cohort 3 donors as recovered. The protocol was immunoSEQ multiplex PCR, while the TCRdb copy is restricted to in-frame clones and leaves out a portion. This sample has some 240,000 clones, with more than 65% found just once. The origin of this receptor is a man in his fifties who had recovered from COVID-19. The chain employs TRBV11-2 and TRBJ1-2; perhaps TRBD1 as D (6 bases). The source material was PBMCs or T cells enriched from blood (not recorded which). CDR3 loop: CASSLQGLNYGYTF. CDR3 DNA sequence: TGTGCCAGCAGCTTACAGGGGCTGAACTATGGCTACACCTTC.